The TCR beta chain described here comes from a study of T cells in tumors after PD-1 blockade. Study background: Prior checkpoint blockade, systemic immunosuppressant use, or anti-cancer therapy within 4 weeks excluded patients. A subset received ongoing vismodegib 150 mg daily alongside anti-PD-1 therapy. Either cemiplimab 350 mg every 2 weeks or pembrolizumab 200 mg every 3 weeks was given. General study findings and limits: Blood contained approximately 40% of the tumor's TCR clonotypes.

This table comes from immunoSEQ multiplex PCR, and its TCRdb copy is limited to in-frame clones, with some not included. The sample holds 34,000 or so clones, roughly 76% seen once. This clone was seen many times. Its target is unknown. Trimming left V 5 bases short and J 8 bases short, with 13 bases between. This CDR3 comprises 14 residues. Germline-derived CDR1 and CDR2 are SGHTA and FQGNSA. Sequencing was performed on PBMCs, taken after anti-PD-1 treatment. The V call is TRBV7-2, the J call TRBJ1-6, with D uncertain. The TCR was taken from a human donor with basal cell carcinoma. CDR3 amino acids: CASSLGSAYSPLHF. CDR3 DNA: TGTGCCAGCAGCCTCGGGTCGGCCTATTCACCCCTCCACTTT.